What follows are 26 T cell receptor beta chains derived from one specimen sequenced in a study of blood T cell repertoires in COVID-19. Data came from immunoSEQ multiplex PCR; TCRdb stores just in-frame clones and leaves some out. Seen here are fewer than 300,000 clones, 83% observed once, and the top ten hold 4.5% to 7%. Material: peripheral blood. All receptors come from a man aged 80 or over with acute or convalescent COVID-19.

Only one count was recorded for this clone. The identical CDR3 is also encoded by other nucleotide sequences in the sample. The chain combines TRBV5-1 with TRBJ1-1, with 8 bases fitting TRBD1. The V and J ends lost 0 bases and 1 base, in that order; junction bases with no gene match: 2. CDR1 is SGHRS, CDR2 YFSETQ, per germline. This CDR3 is 15 amino acids long. CDR3 in DNA: TGCGCCAGCAGCTTGGTGACAGGGGCGAACACTGAAGCTTTCTTT. Residues: CASSLVTGANTEAFF.

V usage is TRBV6-5 and J usage is TRBJ1-2; tentatively, D is TRBD1 (5 bases). This CDR3 has 13 residues. Germline CDR1 MNHEY, CDR2 SVGAGI. The ends were cut back, 7 bases at V and 3 bases at J, with 12 bases in the middle. The DNA for the CDR3 is TGTGCCAGCAATCGTCAGGGTCACTATGGCTACACCTTC. Amino acid sequence: CASNRQGHYGYTF.

The chain is built from TRBV28 and TRBJ2-3; 8 bases fit TRBD2. The germline gives CDR1 MDHEN, CDR2 SYDVKM. The CDR3 consists of 16 residues. V was clipped by 7 bases and J by 5 bases; unmatched bases: 14. The CDR3 DNA follows: TGTGCCAGCACAAACGGAATCGGGGGGGTTGTAGATACGCAGTATTTT. This codes for CASTNGIGGVVDTQYF.

J is TRBJ2-7 and V is TRBV5-5, with TRBD2 identical over 9 bases. J was trimmed by 3 bases and V by 4 bases; bases with no gene match: 5. Germline-derived CDR1 and CDR2 are SGHKS and YYEKEE (reference sequence). This CDR3 is built from 14 residues. The CDR3 DNA is TGTGCCAGCAGCCACGCTAGCGGGGTCTACGAGCAGTACTTC. Translating gives CASSHASGVYEQYF.

The chain joins TRBV6-1 to TRBJ1-5; no clear D. The CDR3 runs 15 residues. Looked up from germline, CDR1 is MNHNS and CDR2 is SASEGT. Deletions cut 3 bases from V and 7 bases from J, with 16 bases between. For the CDR3, the DNA is TGTGCCAGCAGTGAGAGGCGATACCCCCCCCAGCCCCAGCATTTT. Translating gives CASSERRYPPQPQHF.

The V gene is TRBV5-1, the J gene TRBJ2-7, with 7 bases aligning to TRBD1. J lost 3 bases, V lost 1 base, and 1 base had no gene match. CDR1 and CDR2 (germline): SGHRS, YFSETQ. The CDR3 sequence is 13 residues long. For the CDR3, the DNA is TGCGCCAGCAGCTTGTCAGGGGGCTACGAGCAGTACTTC. Translating gives CASSLSGGYEQYF.

The gene calls are TRBV28 and TRBJ2-3, with 11 bases identical to TRBD2. After removal of 2 bases from V and 5 bases from J, the junction contained 6 bases not matched to a gene. CDR3 length: 16 amino acids. Germline values: CDR1 MDHEN, CDR2 SYDVKM. The CDR3 DNA reads TGTGCCAGCAGTTTACGGGGCCTAGCGGGGGGAGATACGCAGTATTTT. It encodes CASSLRGLAGGDTQYF.

The chain employs TRBV5-4 and TRBJ2-2, with a possible D match to TRBD2 (7 bases). The CDR3 is 16 residues long. V lost 2 bases, J lost 5 bases, and 16 bases lay in between. Germline V gene data show CDR1 as SGHNT and CDR2 as YYREEE (reference sequence). The CDR3 DNA follows: TGTGCCAGCAGCTTTGGGGGGGCATTGTGGACCGGGGAGCTGTTTTTT. As protein: CASSFGGALWTGELFF.

This clone was recorded a few times. V usage is TRBV3-1 (or the pseudogene TRBV3-2) and J usage is TRBJ2-7, with 7 bases aligning to TRBD1. Germline V CDR1 and CDR2: LGHDT, YNNKEL (reference sequence). The CDR3 has 17 amino acids. V lost 4 bases, J lost 0 bases, and 12 bases stayed unmatched. For the CDR3, the DNA is TGTGCCAGCAGCCCCATCTGGACAGGTCTAAGCTCCTACGAGCAGTACTTC. It specifies CASSPIWTGLSSYEQYF.

The chain combines TRBV7-8 with TRBJ1-4, with D maybe TRBD1 (6 bases). CDR3 length equals 19 residues. V lost 4 bases and J lost 7, with 28 bases in between. The germline V gene has CDR1 SGHVS and CDR2 FQNEAQ. CDR3 sequence: CASSYSGVLATMAGEKLFF. The CDR3 DNA follows: TGTGCCAGCAGCTACTCAGGGGTGTTGGCTACTATGGCGGGTGAAAAACTGTTTTTT. Drawing the rest from reference TRBV7-8 and TRBJ1-4, the complete variable domain is GAGVSQSPRYKVAKRGQDVALRCDPISGHVSLFWYQQALGQGPEFLTYFQNEAQLDKSGLPSDRFFAERPEGSVSTLKIQRTQQEDSAVYLCASSYSGVLATMAGEKLFFGSGTQLSVL.

This chain links TRBV28 with TRBJ2-1; TRBD1 matches at 9 bases. The length of the CDR3 is 16 residues. With V trimmed by 4 bases and J by 8 bases, 12 bases remained unmatched. In germline, CDR1 is MDHEN, CDR2 SYDVKM. This CDR3 is CASSSPSGQGTHEQFF. CDR3 bases: TGTGCCAGCAGTTCCCCATCGGGACAGGGAACTCATGAGCAGTTCTTC.

The chain has TRBV3-1 (or the pseudogene TRBV3-2) and TRBJ1-2; tentative D call: TRBD1 (6 bases). The germline gives CDR1 LGHDT, CDR2 YNNKEL (reference sequence). This CDR3 comprises 13 residues. V was shortened by 5 bases and J by 4 bases, with 11 bases between the two germline ends. The DNA for the CDR3 is TGTGCCAGCAGCTCGGACAGATTCTATGGCTACACCTTC. Translating it yields CASSSDRFYGYTF.

This clone was observed once. The gene calls are TRBV7-9 and TRBJ2-3; 9 nucleotides agree with TRBD1. The V gene end was trimmed by 1 base and the J gene end by 1 base; junction bases not matched to a gene: 9. The CDR3 loop spans 18 amino acids. Per the germline V gene, CDR1 is SEHNR and CDR2 is FQNEAQ (reference sequence). The CDR3 coding sequence is TGTGCCAGCAGCTTAGGAGGGGGGACAGGGCGGGGCACAGATACGCAGTATTTT. Amino acid sequence: CASSLGGGTGRGTDTQYF.

This rearrangement joins TRBV3-1 (or the pseudogene TRBV3-2) to TRBJ2-5; 13 nucleotides match TRBD2. The V gene end was trimmed by 6 bases and the J gene end by 9 bases; junction bases not matched to a gene: 7. There are 14 residues in the CDR3. Germline lookup yields CDR1 LGHDT and CDR2 YNNKEL (reference sequence). CDR3 residues: CASSKLAGGQAQYF. Written as DNA, the CDR3 is TGTGCCAGCAGTAAACTAGCGGGAGGGCAGGCCCAGTACTTC.

This chain connects TRBV27 to TRBJ1-5, with unresolved D. Germline assignment: CDR1 MNHEY and CDR2 SMNVEV (reference sequence). The length of the CDR3 is 16 residues. Trimming stripped 6 bases from V and 2 bases from J, with 17 bases between. The CDR3 DNA reads as TGTGCCAGCAGGAGGGATGAGGCATTCGGCAATCAGCCCCAGCATTTT. Translated, it gives CASRRDEAFGNQPQHF.

The chain combines TRBV5-1 with TRBJ2-3; a possible D gene is TRBD1 (5 bases). Germline CDR1 reads SGHRS; CDR2 reads YFSETQ. This CDR3 spans 14 amino acids. The ends were cut back, 6 bases at V and 2 bases at J, with 13 bases in the middle. The CDR3 region is CASTLGDATDTQYF. The CDR3 DNA reads TGCGCCAGCACTTTAGGGGATGCCACAGATACGCAGTATTTT. The full variable domain, with the rest looked up from reference TRBV5-1 and TRBJ2-3, is KAGVTQTPRYLIKTRGQQVTLSCSPISGHRSVSWYQQTPGQGLQFLFEYFSETQRNKGNFPGRFSGRQFSNSRSEMNVSTLELGDSALYLCASTLGDATDTQYFGPGTRLTVL.

The sample holds one count of this clone. V is TRBV19 and J is TRBJ1-2, with D possibly being TRBD1 (6 bases). The V end lost 4 bases, the J end lost 2 bases, and 11 bases lay between the germline ends. Germline V gene sequence: CDR1 LNHDA, CDR2 SQIVND (reference sequence). This CDR3 contains 14 residues. The CDR3 is CASSTPQGNYGYTF. The CDR3 DNA follows: TGTGCCAGTAGTACCCCGCAGGGGAACTATGGCTACACCTTC.

V is TRBV28 and J is TRBJ2-5, with 7 bases that match TRBD1. The CDR3 contains 14 residues. CDR1 and CDR2 from the germline V gene are MDHEN and SYDVKM. With 6 bases clipped from V and 5 bases from J, the junction kept 9 bases outside the gene matches. The DNA of the CDR3 is TGTGCCAGCAGGGGACAGTTGGGTAGGGAGACCCAGTACTTC. The encoded protein is CASRGQLGRETQYF.

The J gene is TRBJ2-2, the V gene TRBV7-9, with TRBD1 matching 7 bases. Germline V CDR1 and CDR2: SEHNR, FQNEAQ (reference sequence). The CDR3 loop spans 17 amino acids. Trimming cost V 3 bases and J 3 bases; bases outside gene matches: 10. CDR3 sequence: CASSLNTGVYDTGELFF. CDR3 bases: TGTGCCAGCAGCTTGAATACAGGGGTGTACGACACCGGGGAGCTGTTTTTT.

On this clone: Mismatch with germline at one junction end may stem from a read error. The CDR3 DNA follows: TGTGCTAGCAGCTTAGAGGAGGCGAGGGCGGGCTATGGCTACACCTTC. Translating it yields CASSLEEARAGYGYTF. The genes are TRBV7-7 and TRBJ1-2; no clear D. There are 16 residues in the CDR3. Germline CDR1 and CDR2: SSHAT and FNYEAQ (reference sequence).

The table lists this clone with a count of one. This chain uses TRBV9 with TRBJ2-5, with 7 bases matching TRBD1. The CDR3 runs to 13 residues. Looked up from germline, CDR1 is SGDLS and CDR2 is YYNGEE. Trimming removed 4 bases from V and 3 bases from J; junction bases left unmatched: 3. CDR3 DNA: TGTGCCAGCAGCCAAGGGACAGAAGAGACCCAGTACTTC. Protein sequence: CASSQGTEETQYF.

CDR3 sequence (DNA): TGTGCCAGTAGTATCGGGGGGGCCTCCTTCTATCCCCAGCATTTT. Translating gives CASSIGGASFYPQHF. The gene calls are TRBV19 and TRBJ1-5; tentatively, D is TRBD1 (6 bases). Germline loops: CDR1 LNHDA, CDR2 SQIVND (reference sequence). V lost 3 bases and J lost 10, with 19 bases in between. CDR3 length: 15 residues.

J is TRBJ2-7 and V is TRBV28, with 11 bases fitting TRBD2. The CDR3 has 17 amino acids. The germline V gene has CDR1 MDHEN and CDR2 SYDVKM. Trimming took 2 bases from V and 5 from J; bases not matched to a gene: 11. CDR3 amino acids: CASSLLQHTSGGDEQYF. The CDR3 DNA sequence: TGTGCCAGCAGTTTACTCCAACACACTAGCGGGGGCGACGAGCAGTACTTC.

The V and J genes are TRBV18 and TRBJ2-7; tentative D call: TRBD1 (5 bases). The V gene lost 6 bases and the J gene lost 3 bases, with 15 bases spanning the gap. This CDR3 has 14 amino acids. In germline, CDR1 is KGHSH, CDR2 LQKENI. The CDR3 spells CASSQGRQYYEQYF. DNA of the CDR3: TGTGCCAGCTCTCAGGGTAGACAGTACTACGAGCAGTACTTC.

This chain uses TRBV5-1 with TRBJ2-5, with 10 bases matching TRBD1. Germline CDR1 SGHRS, CDR2 YFSETQ. This CDR3 has 16 residues. With 4 bases clipped from V and 3 bases from J, the junction kept 9 bases outside the gene matches. CDR3 DNA: TGCGCCAGCAGCAGCTTAGTCGGGACAGGGGAAGAGACCCAGTACTTC. Its translation is CASSSLVGTGEETQYF.

The rearrangement joins TRBV2 to TRBJ2-3; D unclear. CDR1 and CDR2 from the germline V gene are SNHLY and FYNNEI. The germline V and J ends were trimmed by 2 bases and 2 bases, with 5 bases remaining between them. This CDR3 comprises 13 residues. CDR3 amino acids: CASSELVTDTQYF. DNA for the CDR3: TGTGCCAGCAGTGAACTAGTCACAGATACGCAGTATTTT.